These 5 T cell receptor beta chains originate from one sample sequenced in a study of regulatory T cells in long-lasting Graves disease. Arm-PCR of CDR3 regions with iRepertoire HTBI primers generated TCR beta libraries. MiXCR, run by TCRdb on the multiplex PCR reads, gives a single entry per CDR3 protein. This table has roughly 500,000 distinct CDR3 sequences, 12% appearing once. Time point described: newly diagnosed GD, antithyroid drugs for less than 3 months. The TCR library was made from RNA extracted from PBMCs. These sequences were also reported in another study, on T cells in Graves' hyperthyroidism and ophthalmopathy.

Specimen: peripheral blood mononuclear cells (PBMCs), collected at new diagnosis, from a patient treated with antithyroid drugs. These receptors were collected from a woman in her twenties or thirties with Graves disease.

This clonotype was counted at least ten times. V is TRBV18 and J is TRBJ1-1; weak D call: TRBD1 (5 bases). This CDR3 has 13 residues. Germline-derived CDR1 and CDR2 are KGHSH and LQKENI. Trimming stripped 8 bases from V and 1 base from J, with 11 bases between. CDR3 DNA sequence: TGTGCCAGCAGCCCTGGACAGAACACTGAAGCTTTCTTT. Encoded protein: CASSPGQNTEAFF.

The table lists this clonotype with many counts. The chain has TRBV11-2 and TRBJ2-1, with D perhaps TRBD1 (6 bases). V was shortened by 1 base and J by 8 bases, with 15 bases between the two germline ends. The CDR3 has 15 residues. Germline values: CDR1 SGHAT, CDR2 FQNNGV. CDR3 coding DNA: TGTGCCAGCAGCTTAGGGTACAGGGCTAAGGATGAGCAGTTCTTC. This sequence encodes CASSLGYRAKDEQFF. The full variable domain, in which reference TRBV11-2 and TRBJ2-1 provide the parts outside the CDR3, is EAGVAQSPRYKIIEKRQSVAFWCNPISGHATLYWYQQILGQGPKLLIQFQNNGVVDDSQLPKDRFSAERLKGVDSTLKIQPAKLEDSAVYLCASSLGYRAKDEQFFGPGTRLTVL.

The genes are TRBV7-8 and TRBJ2-2; D may be TRBD2 (6 bases). Trimming shortened V by 1 base and J by 6 bases, and 9 bases separated the two germline ends. The CDR3 loop spans 14 amino acids. CDR1 is SGHVS and CDR2 is FQNEAQ in the germline V gene. The CDR3 DNA follows: TGTGCCAGCAGCTTAGGGAGGGCCCCCGGGGAGCTGTTTTTT. This sequence encodes CASSLGRAPGELFF.

This clonotype has a count of ten or more. The chain couples TRBV6-1 to TRBJ1-6; the match to TRBD1 covers 8 bases. The CDR3 length is 16 residues. CDR1 is MNHNS, CDR2 SASEGT, per germline. The V gene end was trimmed by 6 bases and the J gene end by 10 bases; junction bases not matched to a gene: 14. The CDR3 region has the DNA TGTGCCAGCAGGAGCAGGGAGGGACAGGTTGTATCACCCCTCCACTTT. Amino acids: CASRSREGQVVSPLHF.

This clonotype appeared many times. V and J are TRBV10-3 and TRBJ1-3; 8 nucleotides line up with TRBD1. V shed 4 bases and J 1 base; nucleotides not matched to a gene: 0. Germline V CDR1 and CDR2: ENHRY, SYGVKD. CDR3 length: 14 amino acids. CDR3: CAISGTGSGNTIYF. The DNA for the CDR3 is TGTGCCATCAGTGGGACAGGGTCTGGAAACACCATATATTTT.